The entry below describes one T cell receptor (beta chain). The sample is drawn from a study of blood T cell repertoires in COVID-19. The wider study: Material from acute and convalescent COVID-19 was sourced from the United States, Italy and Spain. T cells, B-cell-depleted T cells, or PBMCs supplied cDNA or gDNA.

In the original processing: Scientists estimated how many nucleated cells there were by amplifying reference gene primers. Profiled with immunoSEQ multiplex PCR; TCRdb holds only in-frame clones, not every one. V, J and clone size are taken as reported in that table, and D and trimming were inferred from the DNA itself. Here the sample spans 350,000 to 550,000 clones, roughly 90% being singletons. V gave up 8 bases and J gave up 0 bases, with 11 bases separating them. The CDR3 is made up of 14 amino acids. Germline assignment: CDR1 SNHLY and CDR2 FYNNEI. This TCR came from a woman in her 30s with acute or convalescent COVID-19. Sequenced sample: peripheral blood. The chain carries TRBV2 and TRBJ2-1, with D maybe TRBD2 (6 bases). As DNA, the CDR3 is TGTGCCAGCGGAGGGGACCCCTCCTACAATGAGCAGTTCTTC. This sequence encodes CASGGDPSYNEQFF.